This T cell receptor beta chain derives from a study of cytomegalovirus exposure and HLA in healthy donors. Study-level results: Excluded: some indistinguishable V segments such as TRBV6-2 and TRBV6-3.

Comment on this clone: Its target is not known.

The PCR used 60 Vbeta and 13 Jbeta primers. Assay: immunoSEQ multiplex PCR; the TCRdb copy retains only in-frame clones and omits some. Here the sample spans fewer than 150,000 clones, roughly 75% being singletons. Germline CDR1 and CDR2: SNHLY and FYNNEI. The V and J ends lost 3 bases and 2 bases respectively, with 8 bases between them. There are 14 residues in the CDR3. What was sequenced was PBMCs. The V call is TRBV2, the J call TRBJ2-1; D ambiguous. The clonotype comes from a man aged 40-50 years in good health and CMV-seropositive. CDR3 bases: TGTGCCAGCAGTGACCCAGGAACCTACAATGAGCAGTTCTTC. Translation: CASSDPGTYNEQFF.